This T cell receptor (beta chain) was retrieved from a study of a mutant IDH1 vaccine in newly diagnosed glioma. Whole-study results and caveats: Induction of immune responses by the vaccine occurred in roughly 93% of patients.

Time point noted: week 35, safety follow-up. Every vaccination contained 300 ug of the mutant IDH1 20-mer peptide and was paired with topical imiquimod. Each donor presented with a new WHO grade 3 or 4 astrocytoma that tested IDH1-mutant and showed ATRX loss. With regard to this clone: Antigen: not known.

The repertoire was sequenced with immunoSEQ multiplex PCR; TCRdb's copy has only in-frame clones and lacks some. The repertoire has around 26,000 clones, over 65% of them found once; the top ten carry under 35%. Per the germline V gene, CDR1 is SGHVS and CDR2 is FQNEAQ. The V end lost 4 bases, the J end lost 0 bases, and 12 bases lay between the germline ends. The CDR3 has 15 amino acids. Sequences were derived from PBMCs, sampled from a glioma patient whose treatment included an IDH1 peptide vaccine. The chain links TRBV7-8 to TRBJ2-5; either TRBD1 or TRBD2 may supply D (5 bases each). This TCR came from a man aged 25-45 years with glioma. CDR3 in DNA: TGTGCCAGCAGCTCCGAGGGGTTGGACCAAGAGACCCAGTACTTC. This encodes CASSSEGLDQETQYF. The full variable domain, completed using reference TRBV7-8 and TRBJ2-5, is GAGVSQSPRYKVAKRGQDVALRCDPISGHVSLFWYQQALGQGPEFLTYFQNEAQLDKSGLPSDRFFAERPEGSVSTLKIQRTQQEDSAVYLCASSSEGLDQETQYFGPGTRLLVL.